What follows are 30 T cell receptor beta chains derived from one specimen sequenced in a study of T-cell memory formation after mild COVID-19. TCRdb ran MiXCR on the 5' RACE reads and lists one entry per CDR3 protein. The sample has roughly 250,000 distinct CDR3 sequences, about a sixth seen once. The sample comprised PBMCs or a T cell subset sorted from them (not recorded which). These receptors were taken from a man between 18 and 29 years old who had mild COVID-19 (a few samples of this study predate the infection). Cell type and time point are not known.

The rearrangement uses TRBV5-1 and TRBJ2-3, with no clear D. Germline CDR1 SGHRS, CDR2 YFSETQ. The V gene lost 0 bases and the J gene lost 4 bases, with 12 bases spanning the gap. This CDR3 comprises 15 residues. Written as DNA, the CDR3 is TGCGCCAGCAGCTTGGTCCCGGACCTGCCAGATACGCAGTATTTT. It yields the protein CASSLVPDLPDTQYF. The complete variable domain, with remaining parts taken from reference TRBV5-1 and TRBJ2-3, reads KAGVTQTPRYLIKTRGQQVTLSCSPISGHRSVSWYQQTPGQGLQFLFEYFSETQRNKGNFPGRFSGRQFSNSRSEMNVSTLELGDSALYLCASSLVPDLPDTQYFGPGTRLTVL.

This clonotype appeared a few times. The chain recombines TRBV28 with TRBJ1-5; maybe TRBD1 (5 bases). Germline V gene data show CDR1 as MDHEN and CDR2 as SYDVKM. This CDR3 contains 16 residues. Trimming shortened V by 6 bases and J by 5 bases, and 20 bases separated the two germline ends. CDR3 in amino acids: CASSRPAREKDQPQHF. CDR3 DNA: TGTGCCAGCAGCCGCCCGGCCAGGGAAAAGGATCAGCCCCAGCATTTT.

The V and J genes are TRBV12-3 or TRBV12-4 and TRBJ2-7, with TRBD1 matching over 8 bases. J lost 4 bases, V lost 1 base, and 0 bases had no gene match. The CDR3 consists of 13 residues. CDR3 amino acids: CASSLGTGYEQYF. The CDR3 DNA sequence: TGTGCCAGCAGTTTAGGGACAGGGTACGAGCAGTACTTC.

There are many counts of this clonotype. This chain uses TRBV4-2 with TRBJ2-3, with 8 bases fitting TRBD2. The J segment lost 0 bases and the V segment lost 3 bases, leaving 2 bases of the junction unmatched. The germline gives CDR1 LGHNA, CDR2 YNFKEQ. This CDR3 has 15 amino acids. CDR3 DNA sequence: TGTGCCAGCAGCCAGAAGCGGGGGAGCACAGATACGCAGTATTTT. Protein: CASSQKRGSTDTQYF.

V usage is TRBV29-1 and J usage is TRBJ2-7, with D tentatively TRBD1 or TRBD2 (5 bases each). The CDR3 length is 14 residues. Germline loops: CDR1 SQVTM, CDR2 ANQGSEA. Trimming took off 0 bases at V and 2 bases at J, with 11 bases between the two ends. The DNA of the CDR3 is TGCAGCGTTGAAGACTTGAAGGGACCCTACGAGCAGTACTTC. Its protein is CSVEDLKGPYEQYF.

This clonotype was observed a few times. This CDR3 is CSARSTTSYEQYV. CDR3 DNA: TGCAGTGCTAGGAGTACTACCTCCTACGAGCAGTACGTC. The rearrangement joins TRBV20-1 to TRBJ2-7; D is ambiguous. Trimming took 3 bases from V and 0 from J, leaving 9 bases between them. Germline values: CDR1 DFQATT, CDR2 SNEGSKA (reference sequence). The CDR3 extends over 13 amino acids.

This clonotype was seen only a few times. The rearrangement links TRBV5-1 to TRBJ1-2; D possibly corresponds to TRBD1 (5 bases). V lost 3 bases and J lost 5, with 17 bases in between. The germline gives CDR1 SGHRS, CDR2 YFSETQ. The CDR3 is 15 amino acids. CDR3 loop: CASSSGPPPAYGYTF. The DNA of the CDR3 is TGCGCCAGCAGCTCGGGACCACCACCCGCGTATGGCTACACCTTC.

This chain joins TRBV5-6 and TRBJ2-2; 8 bases match TRBD1. After removal of 4 bases from V and 2 bases from J, the junction contained 7 bases not matched to a gene. CDR3 length equals 16 residues. CDR1 is SGHDT and CDR2 is YYEEEE in the germline V gene. DNA for the CDR3: TGTGCCAGCAGCCCAGGACAGGGCATAAACACCGGGGAGCTGTTTTTT. It translates to CASSPGQGINTGELFF.

The sample holds many counts of this clonotype. The V call is TRBV12-3 or TRBV12-4, the J call TRBJ1-6; the D is unclear. The CDR3 has 15 residues. V lost 3 bases, J lost 1 base, and 7 bases lay in between. The CDR3 DNA follows: TGTGCCAGCAGTTTGTCCGGATCCTATAATTCACCCCTCCACTTT. This translates into CASSLSGSYNSPLHF.

This clonotype was observed a single time. The J gene is TRBJ2-3, the V gene TRBV29-1, with 7 bases aligning to TRBD1. Germline V CDR1 and CDR2: SQVTM, ANQGSEA. Trimming at V came to 0 bases and at J to 1 base, leaving 7 bases not matched to a gene. This CDR3 region has 16 residues. CDR3 coding DNA: TGCAGCGTTGAAGATCCACGGACAGGTCGCACAGATACGCAGTATTTT. It encodes CSVEDPRTGRTDTQYF.

The chain combines TRBV4-3 with TRBJ1-2; D unclear. There are 14 residues in the CDR3. Germline assignment: CDR1 LGHNA and CDR2 YSLEER. Trimming removed 1 base from V and 6 bases from J, with 12 bases in between. The CDR3 sequence is CASSQGQRVHGYTF. The CDR3 coding sequence is TGCGCCAGCAGCCAAGGGCAGCGGGTCCATGGCTACACCTTC.

V and J are TRBV7-2 and TRBJ2-7; 9 bases agree with TRBD1. CDR1 is SGHTA, CDR2 FQGNSA, per germline. CDR3 length: 15 residues. V gave up 2 bases and J gave up 4 bases; unmatched junction bases: 6. As DNA, the CDR3 is TGTGCCAGCAGCTTAACCCCCGACAGGGGGTACGAGCAGTACTTC. As protein: CASSLTPDRGYEQYF.

This clonotype has a handful of counts. The J gene is TRBJ1-6, the V gene TRBV4-3, with TRBD1 as a possible D gene (5 bases). Germline-derived CDR1 and CDR2 are LGHNA and YSLEER. The CDR3 has 17 amino acids. V gave up 3 bases and J gave up 10 bases, with 22 bases separating them. This CDR3 reads CASSQALGGAAGSPLHF. In DNA, the CDR3 is TGCGCCAGCAGCCAGGCTCTCGGAGGGGCGGCGGGGTCACCCCTCCACTTT.

V gene TRBV20-1 combines with J gene TRBJ2-3; 12 nucleotides agree with TRBD2. This CDR3 has 14 amino acids. V was pared by 7 bases and J by 3 bases, with 5 bases of the junction left unmatched. CDR1 is DFQATT, CDR2 SNEGSKA, per germline (reference sequence). CDR3 nucleotide sequence: TGCAGTGTCCCGACTAGCGGGGGAACAGATACGCAGTATTTT. Its translation: CSVPTSGGTDTQYF.

CDR3 DNA: TGTGCCAGCAGCCCGACGAGGGGGCGCATTGAGACCCAGTACTTC. Translation: CASSPTRGRIETQYF. J is TRBJ2-5 and V is TRBV7-8; 7 positions match TRBD1. Germline lookup yields CDR1 SGHVS and CDR2 FQNEAQ. This CDR3 has 15 amino acids. The V gene end was trimmed by 5 bases and the J gene end by 5 bases; junction bases not matched to a gene: 11. Complete variable domain (other parts from reference TRBV7-8 and TRBJ2-5): GAGVSQSPRYKVAKRGQDVALRCDPISGHVSLFWYQQALGQGPEFLTYFQNEAQLDKSGLPSDRFFAERPEGSVSTLKIQRTQQEDSAVYLCASSPTRGRIETQYFGPGTRLLVL.

A few counts support this clonotype. The chain couples TRBV12-3 or TRBV12-4 to TRBJ2-7; D perhaps matches TRBD2 (6 bases). V shed 1 base and J shed 2 bases, with 9 bases lying between them. The CDR3 is 14 amino acids. The CDR3 protein is CASSLVPGAYEQYF. The DNA of the CDR3 is TGTGCCAGCAGTTTAGTTCCGGGGGCCTACGAGCAGTACTTC.

This clonotype was found a few times. The chain joins TRBV20-1 to TRBJ2-3; D may match TRBD1 or TRBD2 (5 bases each). Trimming pared 3 bases from V and 4 bases from J, leaving 8 bases between. Germline V gene data show CDR1 as DFQATT and CDR2 as SNEGSKA (reference sequence). The CDR3 extends over 12 amino acids. CDR3 in DNA: TGCAGTGCTAGGGGACCCCCAGATACGCAGTATTTT. Encoded protein: CSARGPPDTQYF.

This clonotype appeared a few times. V gene TRBV7-9 combines with J gene TRBJ1-2; a weak D match, TRBD1 (6 bases). The CDR3 extends over 11 amino acids. V was shortened by 8 bases and J by 6 bases, with 10 bases between the two germline ends. CDR1 is SEHNR, CDR2 FQNEAQ, per germline (reference sequence). This CDR3 is CASGGGDGYTF. In nucleotides, the CDR3 is TGTGCCAGCGGAGGGGGTGATGGCTACACCTTC.

The chain joins TRBV5-1 to TRBJ1-2, with 7 bases identical to TRBD1. Trimming took 4 bases from V and 5 from J; bases not matched to a gene: 8. This CDR3 is built from 14 residues. Germline loops: CDR1 SGHRS, CDR2 YFSETQ. CDR3 residues: CASSEPGQLYGYTF. The CDR3 DNA reads TGCGCCAGCAGCGAACCGGGACAGTTATATGGCTACACCTTC.

The chain joins TRBV7-3 to TRBJ1-1; TRBD1 matches at 7 bases. The CDR3 loop spans 15 amino acids. Per germline, CDR1 SGHTA and CDR2 FQGTGA. Trimming took 2 bases from V and 1 from J; bases not matched to a gene: 4. As DNA, the CDR3 is TGTGCCAGCAGCTTACAGGGGGGGAGGAACACTGAAGCTTTCTTT. This translates into CASSLQGGRNTEAFF.

In this sample, this clonotype turned up a few times. The chain is built from TRBV7-2 and TRBJ1-5; tentative D call: TRBD1 (6 bases). The CDR3 spans 14 residues. Per germline, CDR1 SGHTA and CDR2 FQGNSA. Trimming pared 5 bases from V and 9 bases from J, leaving 17 bases between. The CDR3 nucleotides read TGTGCCAGCAGCCTCAACAGGGAAGCTAGGCCCCAGCATTTT. Translated: CASSLNREARPQHF.

This clonotype has a handful of counts. The rearrangement joins TRBV5-1 to TRBJ2-3; 10 bases match TRBD2. CDR1 and CDR2 (germline): SGHRS, YFSETQ. This CDR3 comprises 16 residues. Trimming took 2 bases from V and 2 from J; bases not matched to a gene: 5. The CDR3 sequence is CASSFPSGGTTDTQYF. As DNA, the CDR3 is TGCGCCAGCAGCTTCCCTAGCGGGGGCACCACAGATACGCAGTATTTT.

The V call is TRBV7-9, the J call TRBJ2-1; tentatively, D is TRBD1 (5 bases). Germline CDR1 reads SEHNR; CDR2 reads FQNEAQ (reference sequence). V was shortened by 5 bases and J by 7 bases, with 15 bases between the two germline ends. CDR3 length equals 14 residues. The chain's CDR3 is CASSVTGSGNEQFF. The DNA of the CDR3 is TGTGCCAGCAGCGTCACAGGTTCTGGAAATGAGCAGTTCTTC.

CDR3 sequence reads: CASLGGQGYNEQFF. CDR3 nucleotides: TGTGCCAGCTTAGGGGGGCAGGGGTACAATGAGCAGTTCTTC. The genes are TRBV5-4 and TRBJ2-1, with D perhaps matching TRBD1 or TRBD2 (6 bases each). V lost 7 bases and J 4 bases, leaving 15 bases between the germline ends. Germline V gene lookup returns CDR1 SGHNT and CDR2 YYREEE (reference sequence). This CDR3 has 14 residues.

The V and J genes are TRBV5-1 and TRBJ1-4, with D perhaps TRBD1 (6 bases). The germline V and J ends were trimmed by 5 bases and 2 bases, with 10 bases remaining between them. Germline lookup yields CDR1 SGHRS and CDR2 YFSETQ. The CDR3 has 14 amino acids. The CDR3 here is CASSYQGTNEKLFF. CDR3 nucleotide sequence: TGCGCCAGCAGTTACCAGGGGACTAATGAAAAACTGTTTTTT.

This chain links TRBV5-1 with TRBJ2-5; D is possibly TRBD2 (6 bases). The germline gives CDR1 SGHRS, CDR2 YFSETQ. The CDR3 length is 15 residues. V was cut by 2 bases and J by 3 bases, with 14 bases left in between. The CDR3 nucleotides are TGCGCCAGCAGCTTTTTAAAGGGAGGAAAAGAGACCCAGTACTTC. Amino acid sequence: CASSFLKGGKETQYF. The whole variable domain, filled in from reference TRBV5-1 and TRBJ2-5, reads KAGVTQTPRYLIKTRGQQVTLSCSPISGHRSVSWYQQTPGQGLQFLFEYFSETQRNKGNFPGRFSGRQFSNSRSEMNVSTLELGDSALYLCASSFLKGGKETQYFGPGTRLLVL.

The V call is TRBV20-1, the J call TRBJ2-1; TRBD2 aligns across 13 bases. CDR3 length: 18 residues. Germline CDR1 DFQATT, CDR2 SNEGSKA (reference sequence). V lost 6 bases to trimming and J lost 3 bases; unmatched junction nucleotides: 14. CDR3 amino acids: CSAEGLAGVIDNYNEQFF. The CDR3 bases are TGCAGTGCCGAAGGACTAGCGGGAGTCATAGATAACTACAATGAGCAGTTCTTC.

The rearrangement links TRBV20-1 to TRBJ1-1; TRBD1 aligns across 12 bases. Germline V gene sequence: CDR1 DFQATT, CDR2 SNEGSKA (reference sequence). This CDR3 has 15 amino acids. V dropped 0 bases and J dropped 8; count of bases not matched to a gene: 7. CDR3 protein: CSARDPGTGGMEAFF. DNA of the CDR3: TGCAGTGCTAGAGATCCCGGGACAGGGGGCATGGAAGCTTTCTTT.

This clonotype showed up just a few times. The chain couples TRBV6-2 or TRBV6-3 to TRBJ2-7; D is undetermined. V was clipped by 2 bases and J by 0 bases, with 5 bases between them. CDR1 MNHEY and CDR2 SVGEGT come from the germline V gene. CDR3 length equals 13 residues. The CDR3 region has the DNA TGTGCCAGCAGTTACGGGCCCTCCTACGAGCAGTACTTC. Its protein is CASSYGPSYEQYF.

The rearrangement joins TRBV9 to TRBJ2-7; D gene unclear. In germline, CDR1 is SGDLS, CDR2 YYNGEE. CDR3 length: 16 amino acids. V lost 0 bases, J lost 2 bases, and 15 bases lay in between. The CDR3 region is CASSVVITAPPYEQYF. In DNA form, the CDR3 reads TGTGCCAGCAGCGTAGTAATAACAGCACCCCCCTACGAGCAGTACTTC.